Listed here are 9 T cell receptor beta chains from one sample, sequenced in a study of blood T cell repertoires in COVID-19. Produced via immunoSEQ multiplex PCR; TCRdb's table is partial and in-frame only. The sample shows around 100,000 clones, roughly 81% of them seen only once. Sequencing was carried out using peripheral blood. Every receptor here comes from a man aged 80 or over with COVID-19, enrolled during active disease.

This sequence joins TRBV27 and TRBJ2-3; TRBD1 agrees at 8 bases. V was pared by 6 bases and J by 4 bases, with 3 bases of the junction left unmatched. Germline V gives CDR1 MNHEY, CDR2 SMNVEV (reference sequence). The length of the CDR3 is 13 residues. The CDR3 region has the DNA TGTGCCAGCAGGCGGACAGGGTCAGATACGCAGTATTTT. Its protein is CASRRTGSDTQYF.

J is TRBJ2-2 and V is TRBV9; 13 nucleotides line up with TRBD2. Trimming removed 3 bases from V and 2 bases from J; junction bases left unmatched: 4. Germline-derived CDR1 and CDR2 are SGDLS and YYNGEE. The CDR3 length is 17 residues. The CDR3 DNA follows: TGTGCCAGCAGCGGGAGGGGACTAGCGGGAAACACCGGGGAGCTGTTTTTT. As protein: CASSGRGLAGNTGELFF.

The chain recombines TRBV9 with TRBJ2-7, with TRBD2 identical over 11 bases. Germline CDR1 reads SGDLS; CDR2 reads YYNGEE. Trimming removed 4 bases from V and 1 base from J; junction bases left unmatched: 4. The CDR3 covers 15 residues. CDR3: CASSSLAGGSYEQYF. Written as DNA, the CDR3 is TGTGCCAGCAGCTCTTTAGCGGGGGGGTCCTACGAGCAGTACTTC.

The chain combines TRBV6-2 or TRBV6-3 with TRBJ1-5, with 9 bases that match TRBD1. In germline, CDR1 is MNHEY, CDR2 SVGEGT. The ends lost 0 bases at V and 7 bases at J; junction bases unmatched: 7. CDR3 length equals 16 residues. CDR3: CASSYSPWTGAQPQHF. CDR3 bases: TGTGCCAGCAGTTACTCCCCCTGGACAGGGGCCCAGCCCCAGCATTTT.

V is TRBV28 and J is TRBJ1-2, with D possibly TRBD1 on 5 matching bases. Trimming removed 6 bases at V and 2 bases at J, with 7 bases between. The germline V gene encodes CDR1 MDHEN and CDR2 SYDVKM. The CDR3 is 12 amino acids. CDR3 nucleotide sequence: TGTGCCAGCAGGGCAGGGAACTATGGCTACACCTTC. Residues: CASRAGNYGYTF.

This rearrangement joins TRBV24-1 to TRBJ1-5, with a possible D match to TRBD1 (5 bases). This CDR3 spans 14 amino acids. CDR1 KGHDR and CDR2 SFDVKD come from the germline V gene. Trimming cost V 10 bases and J 5 bases, with 17 bases left between them. The CDR3 nucleotides read TGTGCCACTTCGGGGGAGGGAACGGATCAGCCCCAGCATTTT. Residues: CATSGEGTDQPQHF.

This clone was recorded only once. The J gene is TRBJ2-2, the V gene TRBV30, with 9 bases fitting TRBD2. From germline, CDR1 is GTSNPN and CDR2 SVGIG (reference sequence). The V segment lost 3 bases and the J segment 4 bases; nucleotides outside the gene matches: 3. The CDR3 has 14 amino acids. The CDR3 protein is CAWSLRGGTGELFF. Here the CDR3 DNA reads TGTGCCTGGAGCTTGCGGGGGGGCACCGGGGAGCTGTTTTTT.

This chain links TRBV6-1 with TRBJ2-1; 10 positions match TRBD2. This CDR3 is 16 amino acids long. Trimming took 4 bases from V and 4 from J; bases not matched to a gene: 7. Germline CDR1 and CDR2: MNHNS and SASEGT. CDR3 sequence (DNA): TGTGCCAGCAGTGTTTCAGCGGGAGGGACATACAATGAGCAGTTCTTC. Translation: CASSVSAGGTYNEQFF.

The V call is TRBV7-2, the J call TRBJ2-3; TRBD2 agrees at 14 bases. V gave up 0 bases and J gave up 7 bases; unmatched junction bases: 9. The CDR3 consists of 18 residues. Germline assignment: CDR1 SGHTA and CDR2 FQGNSA. The CDR3 region has the DNA TGTGCCAGCAGCTTAGCGGCGGGACTAGCGGGGGAGAAAAATACGCAGTATTTT. Amino acids: CASSLAAGLAGEKNTQYF.